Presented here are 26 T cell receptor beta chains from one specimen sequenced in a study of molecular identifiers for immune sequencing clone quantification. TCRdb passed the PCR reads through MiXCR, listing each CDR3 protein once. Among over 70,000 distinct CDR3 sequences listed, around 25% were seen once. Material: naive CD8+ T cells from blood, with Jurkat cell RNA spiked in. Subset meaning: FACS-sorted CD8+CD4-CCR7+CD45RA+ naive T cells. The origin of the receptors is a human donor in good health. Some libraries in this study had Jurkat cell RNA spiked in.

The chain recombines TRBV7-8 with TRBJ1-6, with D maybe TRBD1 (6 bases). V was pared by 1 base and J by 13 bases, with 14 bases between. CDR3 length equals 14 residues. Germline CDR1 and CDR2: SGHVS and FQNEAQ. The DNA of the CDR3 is TGTGCCAGCAGCTTAGACTCGACAGGTCGTCCCCTCCACTTT. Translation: CASSLDSTGRPLHF.

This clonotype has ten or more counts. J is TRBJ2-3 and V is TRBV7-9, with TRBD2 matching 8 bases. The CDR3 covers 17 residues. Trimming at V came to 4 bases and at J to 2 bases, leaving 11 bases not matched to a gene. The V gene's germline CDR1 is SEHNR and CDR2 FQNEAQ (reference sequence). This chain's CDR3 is CASSSTREAGVTDTQYF. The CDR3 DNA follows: TGTGCCAGCAGCTCCACTCGGGAAGCGGGGGTCACAGATACGCAGTATTTT.

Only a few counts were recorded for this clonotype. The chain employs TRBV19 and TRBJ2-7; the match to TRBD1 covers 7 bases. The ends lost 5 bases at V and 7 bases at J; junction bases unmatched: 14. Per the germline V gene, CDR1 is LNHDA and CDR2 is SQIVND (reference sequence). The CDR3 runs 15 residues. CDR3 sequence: CASSLPGQSKREQYF. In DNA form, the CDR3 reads TGTGCCAGTAGTTTACCGGGACAGTCGAAGAGGGAGCAGTACTTC.

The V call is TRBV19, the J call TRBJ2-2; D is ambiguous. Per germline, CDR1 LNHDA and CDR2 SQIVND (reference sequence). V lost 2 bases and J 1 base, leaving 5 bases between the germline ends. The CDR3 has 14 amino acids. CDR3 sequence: CASSIQGNTGELFF. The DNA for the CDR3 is TGTGCCAGTAGTATACAAGGGAACACCGGGGAGCTGTTTTTT.

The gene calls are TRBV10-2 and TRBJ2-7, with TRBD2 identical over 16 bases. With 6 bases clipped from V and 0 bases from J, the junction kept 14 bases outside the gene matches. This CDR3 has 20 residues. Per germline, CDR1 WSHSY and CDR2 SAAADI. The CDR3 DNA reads TGCGCCAGCAGACCCGAGTGGGGGACTAGCGGGAGGGTCTTCTCCTACGAGCAGTACTTC. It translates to CASRPEWGTSGRVFSYEQYF.

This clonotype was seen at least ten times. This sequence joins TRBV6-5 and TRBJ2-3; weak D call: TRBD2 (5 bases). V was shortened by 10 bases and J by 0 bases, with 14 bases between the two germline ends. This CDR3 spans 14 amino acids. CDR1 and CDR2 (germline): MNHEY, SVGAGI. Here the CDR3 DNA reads TGTGCCACCGAAGAAGGCGGGAGCACAGATACGCAGTATTTT. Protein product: CATEEGGSTDTQYF.

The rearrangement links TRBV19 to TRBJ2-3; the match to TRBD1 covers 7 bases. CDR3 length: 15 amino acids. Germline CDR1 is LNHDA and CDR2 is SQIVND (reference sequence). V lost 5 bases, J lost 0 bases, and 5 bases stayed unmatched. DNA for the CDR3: TGTGCCAGTAGTGCAAGACAGGGCAGCACAGATACGCAGTATTTT. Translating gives CASSARQGSTDTQYF.

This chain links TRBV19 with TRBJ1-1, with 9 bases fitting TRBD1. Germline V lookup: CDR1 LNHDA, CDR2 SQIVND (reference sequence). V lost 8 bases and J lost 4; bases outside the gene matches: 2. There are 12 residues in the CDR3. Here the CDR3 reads CASETGGTEAFF. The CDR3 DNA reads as TGTGCCAGTGAGACAGGGGGCACTGAAGCTTTCTTT.

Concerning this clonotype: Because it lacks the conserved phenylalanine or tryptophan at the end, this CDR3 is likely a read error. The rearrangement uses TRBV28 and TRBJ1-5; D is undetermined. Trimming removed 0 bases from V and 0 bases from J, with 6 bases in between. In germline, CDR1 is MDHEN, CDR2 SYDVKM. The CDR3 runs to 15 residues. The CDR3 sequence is CASSLWEDSNQPQHL. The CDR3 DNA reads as TGTGCCAGCAGTTTATGGGAAGATAGCAATCAGCCCCAGCATCTT.

The chain's CDR3 is CASSLVGRPYNEQFF. CDR3 sequence (DNA): TGTGCCAGCAGTTTAGTCGGGAGGCCCTACAATGAGCAGTTCTTC. The chain carries TRBV12-3 or TRBV12-4 and TRBJ2-1, with 7 bases fitting TRBD2. V shed 1 base, J shed 2 bases, and the junction held 2 bases outside the gene matches. The CDR3 covers 15 residues.

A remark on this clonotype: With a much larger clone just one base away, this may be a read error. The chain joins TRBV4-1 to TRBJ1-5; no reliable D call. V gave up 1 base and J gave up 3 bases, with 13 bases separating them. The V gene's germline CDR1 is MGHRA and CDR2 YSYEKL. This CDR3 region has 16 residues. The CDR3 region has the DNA TGCGCCAGCAGCCAAGGATTCCGACTAGTCAATCAGCCCCAGCATTTT. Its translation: CASSQGFRLVNQPQHF.

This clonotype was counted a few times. The CDR3 spells CASSLDGLGYNEQFF. CDR3 nucleotide sequence: TGTGCCAGCAGCTTAGATGGACTAGGCTACAATGAGCAGTTCTTC. The chain employs TRBV11-2 and TRBJ2-1; TRBD2 matches at 7 bases. Germline loops: CDR1 SGHAT, CDR2 FQNNGV. The V gene end was trimmed by 0 bases and the J gene end by 3 bases; junction bases not matched to a gene: 2. The CDR3 is 15 residues long.

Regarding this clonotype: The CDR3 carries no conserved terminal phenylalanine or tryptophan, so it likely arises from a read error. The CDR3 DNA is TGTGCCAGCAGTTACTCGAGAGGGTTCGAAAGCTCTGGGGCCAACGTCCTGACTCTC. This encodes CASSYSRGFESSGANVLTL. The J gene is TRBJ2-6, the V gene TRBV6-5, with a possible D match to TRBD2 (5 bases). V lost 0 bases and J 0 bases, leaving 15 bases between the germline ends. The CDR3 is made up of 19 amino acids. Germline V gene lookup returns CDR1 MNHEY and CDR2 SVGAGI.

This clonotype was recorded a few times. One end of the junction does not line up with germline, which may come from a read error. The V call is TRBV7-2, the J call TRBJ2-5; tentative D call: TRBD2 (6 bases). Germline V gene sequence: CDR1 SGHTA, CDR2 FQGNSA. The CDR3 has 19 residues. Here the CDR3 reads CASSYSTWGIADTQESQYF. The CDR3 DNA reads TGTGCCAGCAGCTACTCGACCTGGGGGATAGCGGATACCCAAGAGTCCCAGTACTTC.

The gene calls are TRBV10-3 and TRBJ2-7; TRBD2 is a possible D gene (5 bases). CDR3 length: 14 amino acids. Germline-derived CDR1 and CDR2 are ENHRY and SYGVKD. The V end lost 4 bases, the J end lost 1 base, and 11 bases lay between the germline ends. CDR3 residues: CAISGPGSSYEQYF. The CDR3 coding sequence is TGTGCCATCAGTGGGCCGGGGAGTTCCTACGAGCAGTACTTC.

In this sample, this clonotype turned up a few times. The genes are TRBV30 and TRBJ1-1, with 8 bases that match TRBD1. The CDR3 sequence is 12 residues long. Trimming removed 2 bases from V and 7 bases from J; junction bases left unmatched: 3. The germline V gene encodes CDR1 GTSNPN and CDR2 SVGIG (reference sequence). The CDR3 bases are TGTGCCTGGAGTCCGGGACAGGATGAAGCTTTCTTT. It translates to CAWSPGQDEAFF.

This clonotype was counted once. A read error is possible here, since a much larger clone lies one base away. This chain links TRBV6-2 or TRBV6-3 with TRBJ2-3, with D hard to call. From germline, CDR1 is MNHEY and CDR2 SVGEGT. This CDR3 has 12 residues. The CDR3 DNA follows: TGTGCCAGCAGATACTCCGCAGATACGCAGTATTTT. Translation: CASRYSADTQYF.

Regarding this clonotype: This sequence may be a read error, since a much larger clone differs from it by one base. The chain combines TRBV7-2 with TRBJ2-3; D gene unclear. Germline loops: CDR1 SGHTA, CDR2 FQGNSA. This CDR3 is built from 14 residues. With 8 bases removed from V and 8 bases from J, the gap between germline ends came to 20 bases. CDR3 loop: CASGSVAGSSTQYF. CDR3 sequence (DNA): TGTGCCAGCGGCTCCGTAGCTGGTTCGAGTACGCAGTATTTT. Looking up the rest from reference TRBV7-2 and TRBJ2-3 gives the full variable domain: GAGVSQSPSNKVTEKGKDVELRCDPISGHTALYWYRQSLGQGLEFLIYFQGNSAPDKSGLPSDRFSAERTGGSVSTLTIQRTQQEDSAVYLCASGSVAGSSTQYFGPGTRLTVL.

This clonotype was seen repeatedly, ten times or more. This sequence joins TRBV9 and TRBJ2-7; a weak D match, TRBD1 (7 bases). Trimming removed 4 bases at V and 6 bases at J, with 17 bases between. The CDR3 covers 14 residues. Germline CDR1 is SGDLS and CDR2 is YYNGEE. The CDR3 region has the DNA TGTGCCAGCAGCTCGGGGACAGCCGGGGGCGAGCAGTACTTC. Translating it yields CASSSGTAGGEQYF.

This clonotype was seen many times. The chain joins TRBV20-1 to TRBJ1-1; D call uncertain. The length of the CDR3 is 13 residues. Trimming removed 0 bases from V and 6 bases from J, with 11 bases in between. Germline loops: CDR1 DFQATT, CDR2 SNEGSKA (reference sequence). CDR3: CSARDVLSAEAFF. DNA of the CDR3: TGCAGTGCTAGAGATGTACTCTCCGCTGAAGCTTTCTTT.

The CDR3 spells CASSMAGLGTDTQYF. Here the CDR3 DNA reads TGTGCCAGTAGTATGGCGGGGCTGGGCACAGATACGCAGTATTTT. The gene calls are TRBV19 and TRBJ2-3; D perhaps matches TRBD2 (6 bases). The germline V gene has CDR1 LNHDA and CDR2 SQIVND (reference sequence). The CDR3 extends over 15 amino acids. Deletions cut 3 bases from V and 1 base from J, with 11 bases between.

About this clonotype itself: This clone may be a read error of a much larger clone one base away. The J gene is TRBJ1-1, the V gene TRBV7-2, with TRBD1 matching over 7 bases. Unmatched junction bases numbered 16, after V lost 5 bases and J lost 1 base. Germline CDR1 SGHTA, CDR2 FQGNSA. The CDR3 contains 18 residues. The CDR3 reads CASSPTRTGIVKNTEAFF. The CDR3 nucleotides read TGTGCCAGCAGCCCGACGAGGACAGGTATCGTGAAGAACACTGAAGCTTTCTTT.

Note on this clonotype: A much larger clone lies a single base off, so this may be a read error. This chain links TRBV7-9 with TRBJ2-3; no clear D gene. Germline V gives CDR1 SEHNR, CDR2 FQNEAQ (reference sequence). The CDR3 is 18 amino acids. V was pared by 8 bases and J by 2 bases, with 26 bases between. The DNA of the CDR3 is TGTGCCAGCGGCTACATTTATGGCCGAAGCTACCTCACAGATACGCAGTATTTT. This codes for CASGYIYGRSYLTDTQYF.

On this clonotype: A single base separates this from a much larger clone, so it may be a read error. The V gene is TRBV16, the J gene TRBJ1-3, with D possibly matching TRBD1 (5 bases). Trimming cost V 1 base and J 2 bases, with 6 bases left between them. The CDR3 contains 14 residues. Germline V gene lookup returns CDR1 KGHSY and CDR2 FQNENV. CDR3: CASSQWGTGNTIYF. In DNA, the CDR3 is TGTGCCAGCAGCCAATGGGGCACTGGAAACACCATATATTTT.

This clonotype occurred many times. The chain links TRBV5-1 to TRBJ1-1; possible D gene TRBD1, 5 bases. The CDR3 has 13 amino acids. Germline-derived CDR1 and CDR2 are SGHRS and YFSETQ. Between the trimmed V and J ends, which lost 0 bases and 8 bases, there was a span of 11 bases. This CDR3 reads CASSLGGAAEAFF. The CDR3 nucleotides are TGCGCCAGCAGCTTGGGTGGGGCGGCCGAAGCTTTCTTT. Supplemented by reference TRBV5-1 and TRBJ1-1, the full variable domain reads KAGVTQTPRYLIKTRGQQVTLSCSPISGHRSVSWYQQTPGQGLQFLFEYFSETQRNKGNFPGRFSGRQFSNSRSEMNVSTLELGDSALYLCASSLGGAAEAFFGQGTRLTVV.

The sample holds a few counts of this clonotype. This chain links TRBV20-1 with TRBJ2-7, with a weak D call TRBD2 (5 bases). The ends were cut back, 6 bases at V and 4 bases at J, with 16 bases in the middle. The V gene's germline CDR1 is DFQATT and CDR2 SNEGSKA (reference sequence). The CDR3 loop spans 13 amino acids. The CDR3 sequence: CSALTGYRYEQYF. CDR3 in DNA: TGCAGTGCCCTAACGGGGTATCGGTACGAGCAGTACTTC.